This TCR beta chain was identified during a study of shared clonotypes between healthy human individuals (dated by TCRdb to 2018 to 2021). General notes on the study: The cohort included three men and two women between 18 and 49 years of age. For each donor, CD4 naive and CD4 memory were each given three plates, CD8 naive was given two plates, and CD8 memory was given one plate. Blood TCR repertoires of five healthy adults were deeply sequenced to estimate repertoire size and the extent of clonotype sharing between individuals. To increase sequencing depth and limit assay-specific biases, different laboratories used diverse techniques to prepare libraries and sequence TCR repertoires. Between about 0.8 and 9.5 billion PBMCs per donor were obtained by leukapheresis.

Using the deep immunoSEQ assay, TCR CDR3 regions were amplified from genomic DNA by multiplex PCR. For each cell subset, the extracted genomic DNA was distributed evenly across all wells of several immunoSEQ 96-well plates, and each plate served as one replicate. For sorted subsets, 150 to 250 ng genomic DNA, equal to about 30,000 T cell genomes, was loaded into each replicate PCR. The purified libraries were quantified using a Qubit 3.0 fluorometer, sized with a Bioanalyzer 2100, and then quantified again using the KAPA Library Quantification kit. A separate single-read 150-cycle Illumina NextSeq 550 flow cell was used to sequence each immunoSEQ 96-well plate. Under the source paper's analysis protocol: Because the immunoSEQ output held only junctional sequences and lacked quality scores, the filtering could not match the filtering applied to full-length reads. Sequences were annotated with PyIR, a Python wrapper for IgBLAST v1.9, using IMGT germline references to assign V/J genes and CDR3. Reads were filtered out if the reads had weak V/J assignments (E-value above 1e-6), no CDR3, stop codons, out-of-frame junctions, or ambiguous translated residues. A V3J clonotype was defined by an identical inferred V gene, J gene, and CDR3 amino acid sequence. To compute the percentage overlap between repertoires, the number of shared unique clonotypes was divided by the size of the smaller repertoire. Richness of each repertoire was evaluated using RTK rarefaction, the Chao1 estimator, and Recon v2.1 estimates of unobserved clonotypes. OLGA was used to compute generation probabilities for all TCRbeta clonotypes that the gDNA method yielded from a few donors. TCRdb's version of the immuneACCESS table is confined to in-frame rearrangements and falls short of the full clone set. An unresolved V gene accounts for under half of the shortfall where checked; the remainder is of unknown origin. V and J calls and clone size follow that table, whereas D and trimming were derived from the DNA. Here the sample has around 1,100,000 clones; roughly 77% occur a single time. In total, the top ten clones hold 0.89% of the sample.

Healthy HIV-negative adults with no recently reported acute infections or vaccinations were included as donors. All donors were Caucasian adults living in Nashville, Tennessee, USA. CD4+ T cells were enriched by magnetic negative selection, after which naive cells were positively selected on CD45RA and the negative fraction was taken as the memory subset. Blood was obtained by leukapheresis, after which PBMCs were separated by Ficoll-Histopaque density gradient centrifugation and cryopreserved in liquid nitrogen vapor phase. Analytical flow cytometry was used to check the purity and quantity of each magnetically sorted T cell population. Genomic DNA was isolated from every sorted fraction and measured by UV absorbance on a Nanodrop 2000c. According to the germline V gene, CDR1 reads SGHTS and CDR2 reads YDEGEE. CDR3 length: 13 amino acids, cysteine to phenylalanine. The sequence is cut down to CDR3 DNA, 39 bases in frame from base 1. V loses 7 bases of germline sequence and J loses 0 bases, and the interval between the two ends is 10 bases.

Overall results and qualifications from the work: Estimated clonotype richness was generally larger for naive than for memory subsets. Across several donors, 5% to 6% of naive CD4, roughly 3.5% of naive CD8, approximately 2.5% of memory CD4, and approximately 0.42% of memory CD8 clonotypes were shared. Incomplete sequencing was indicated by rarefaction of sorted-subset datasets, despite the large sequencing depth. Pairwise subsampling led to the expectation that sequencing depth would affect the degree of clonotype sharing among donors. The small number of donors limited the genetic and exposure-history diversity represented. Sampling was restricted to blood, and TCR repertoires in tissues likely differ from the TCR repertoires found in blood. Clonotypes shared by all four sorted-subset donors showed higher generation probabilities than non-shared clonotypes.

Details on this clone: This clone's antigen is unknown. Per-nucleotide qualities are absent, and no much larger clonotype sits a single base away.

The chain was built from TRBV5-8 and TRBJ1-1; there is no confident call for the D gene. Material: memory CD4+ T cells from PBMCs. This specimen's cell subset or site label, interpreted: CD45RA-negative fraction. The receptor was derived from a man aged 18 to 35 in good health. Some clones in this sample may be carry-over from other donors' samples. The nucleotide sequence reads as follows: TGTGCCAGCCCCTCGCGGCTGAACACTGAAGCTTTCTTT. It encodes CASPSRLNTEAFF.